These 32 T cell receptor beta chains were all obtained from the same sample, sequenced in a study of shared clonotypes between healthy human individuals. Sequencing used immunoSEQ multiplex PCR; TCRdb keeps in-frame clones, though not all of them. This sample carries some 2,100,000 clones, just over 90% of them seen once, and the ten largest clones take more than 1.5%. CD45RO-negative, CCR7-selected cells formed the naive CD8 fraction, which excluded terminally differentiated effector memory CD45RA+ cells. The sample was naive CD8+ T cells from PBMCs. The receptor set was obtained from a man aged 18 to 30 in good health. Some clones in this sample may be carry-over from other donors' samples.

In nucleotides, the CDR3 is TGTGCCAGCTCAGGGGGCAGGACTGAAGCTTTCTTT. Translated: CASSGGRTEAFF. The chain uses TRBV19 and TRBJ1-1; TRBD1 aligns across 8 bases. The V segment lost 9 bases and the J segment 5 bases; nucleotides outside the gene matches: 5. The germline V gene encodes CDR1 LNHDA and CDR2 SQIVND (reference sequence). The CDR3 extends over 12 amino acids.

The rearrangement uses TRBV15 and TRBJ2-1; no firm D call. CDR1 and CDR2 (germline): LNHNV, YYDKDF (reference sequence). V shed 5 bases and J shed 8 bases, with 10 bases lying between them. The CDR3 runs 12 residues. The DNA for the CDR3 is TGTGCCACCAGCGCTCACGGACATGAGCAGTTCTTC. It yields the protein CATSAHGHEQFF.

CDR3 bases: TGTGCCAGCAGTTTAGGGGACTCCTACTTTTACAATGAGCAGTTCTTC. It encodes CASSLGDSYFYNEQFF. The genes are TRBV28 and TRBJ2-1; TRBD2 might be the D (6 bases). The CDR3 has 16 residues. The germline V gene has CDR1 MDHEN and CDR2 SYDVKM. V lost 2 bases, J lost 4 bases, and 15 bases lay in between.

The V and J genes are TRBV9 and TRBJ2-2, with D uncertain. Germline CDR1 SGDLS, CDR2 YYNGEE. The CDR3 runs 15 residues. The V end lost 4 bases, the J end lost 5 bases, and 15 bases lay between the germline ends. CDR3 protein: CASSPGRASTGELFF. The CDR3 nucleotides are TGTGCCAGCAGCCCAGGCCGAGCCTCGACCGGGGAGCTGTTTTTT.

In the case of this clone: Mismatch with germline at one junction end may stem from a read error. Here the CDR3 reads CASSPRGQEAQYF. CDR3 DNA sequence: TGTGCCAGCAGTCCCCGCGGGCAAGAGGCCCAGTACTTC. The chain recombines TRBV27 with TRBJ2-5, with D possibly TRBD2 on 5 matching bases. The CDR3 is made up of 13 amino acids. Germline CDR1 MNHEY, CDR2 SMNVEV (reference sequence).

The V call is TRBV6-5, the J call TRBJ2-1, with 9 nucleotides matching TRBD1. Germline CDR1 MNHEY, CDR2 SVGAGI. Germline trimming cut 4 bases from V and 8 bases from J; bases unmatched to any gene: 12. This CDR3 has 16 residues. CDR3 bases: TGTGCCAGCAGTTTCCTCCGGGACAGGGCAGACGATGAGCAGTTCTTC. This codes for CASSFLRDRADDEQFF.

This clone was seen more than once but under ten times. This likely traces to a read error, being one base from a far larger clone. Other DNA sequences within the sample encode an identical CDR3. The chain combines TRBV11-3 with TRBJ1-1; D remains ambiguous. CDR3 length equals 13 residues. Looked up from germline, CDR1 is SGHNT and CDR2 is YENEEA. V was clipped by 1 base and J by 1 base, with 4 bases between them. The CDR3 DNA follows: TGTGCCAGCAGCTTAGGGGGGAACACTGAAGCTTTCTTT. It specifies CASSLGGNTEAFF.

This clone has just a few counts. The chain uses TRBV9 and TRBJ1-4; the D is unclear. The CDR3 covers 10 residues. Trimming left V 5 bases short and J 8 bases short, with 4 bases between. CDR1 is SGDLS and CDR2 is YYNGEE in the germline V gene. CDR3 amino acids: CASREEKLFF. The DNA of the CDR3 is TGTGCCAGCAGGGAAGAAAAACTGTTTTTT.

Here the CDR3 reads CASSSRDRGLYSNQPQHF. The CDR3 DNA reads TGTGCCAGCAGTTCTCGGGACAGGGGTCTCTATAGCAATCAGCCCCAGCATTTT. The genes are TRBV28 and TRBJ1-5, with TRBD1 matching over 10 bases. Germline V gene sequence: CDR1 MDHEN, CDR2 SYDVKM. V was clipped by 4 bases and J by 0 bases; unmatched bases: 9. This CDR3 spans 18 amino acids.

The chain combines TRBV18 with TRBJ2-3; D might be TRBD1 (6 bases). V lost 5 bases, J lost 2 bases, and 11 bases lay in between. The length of the CDR3 is 14 residues. The germline gives CDR1 KGHSH, CDR2 LQKENI. CDR3 region: CASSGQTNTDTQYF. The CDR3 nucleotides read TGTGCCAGCTCAGGACAGACTAACACAGATACGCAGTATTTT.

The chain has TRBV5-1 and TRBJ2-1; D possibly corresponds to TRBD2 (7 bases). CDR1 and CDR2 (germline): SGHRS, YFSETQ. Trimming left V 2 bases short and J 4 bases short, with 16 bases between. CDR3 size: 16 residues. CDR3 in amino acids: CASSFGGASQYNEQFF. CDR3 coding DNA: TGCGCCAGCAGCTTTGGGGGGGCGAGTCAATACAATGAGCAGTTCTTC.

The chain carries TRBV6-1 and TRBJ2-7; D might be TRBD1 or TRBD2, each matching 6 bases. The V gene's germline CDR1 is MNHNS and CDR2 SASEGT. Trimming left V 3 bases short and J 4 bases short, with 13 bases between. This CDR3 spans 14 amino acids. The CDR3 loop is CASSDSGAWYEQYF. DNA for the CDR3: TGTGCCAGCAGTGACTCGGGGGCTTGGTACGAGCAGTACTTC.

The J gene is TRBJ2-3, the V gene TRBV28; the D gene could be TRBD1 or TRBD2 (5 bases each). Trimming pared 3 bases from V and 4 bases from J, leaving 23 bases between. CDR3 length equals 18 residues. Per germline, CDR1 MDHEN and CDR2 SYDVKM. For the CDR3, the DNA is TGTGCCAGCAGTTTTCTCGGCCGCTGGGGGTTAGGTGCAGATACGCAGTATTTT. This encodes CASSFLGRWGLGADTQYF. Complete variable domain (other parts from reference TRBV28 and TRBJ2-3): DVKVTQSSRYLVKRTGEKVFLECVQDMDHENMFWYRQDPGLGLRLIYFSYDVKMKEKGDIPEGYSVSREKKERFSLILESASTNQTSMYLCASSFLGRWGLGADTQYFGPGTRLTVL.

The chain uses TRBV5-1 and TRBJ1-1; 7 nucleotides align to TRBD1. CDR3 length: 14 amino acids. Germline values: CDR1 SGHRS, CDR2 YFSETQ. V gave up 5 bases and J gave up 1 base; unmatched junction bases: 5. Here the CDR3 reads CASSTDRTNTEAFF. In DNA form, the CDR3 reads TGCGCCAGCAGTACGGACAGGACGAACACTGAAGCTTTCTTT.

The chain uses TRBV5-6 and TRBJ1-5; D is perhaps TRBD1 (5 bases). CDR3 length: 13 residues. Deletions cut 2 bases from V and 5 bases from J, with 8 bases between. The germline V gene encodes CDR1 SGHDT and CDR2 YYEEEE. For the CDR3, the DNA is TGTGCCAGCAGCTTAGGGGTCGATCAGCCCCAGCATTTT. Encoded protein: CASSLGVDQPQHF. Using reference TRBV5-6 and TRBJ1-5 for the parts outside the CDR3, the full variable domain is DAGVTQSPTHLIKTRGQQVTLRCSPKSGHDTVSWYQQALGQGPQFIFQYYEEEERQRGNFPDRFSGHQFPNYSSELNVNALLLGDSALYLCASSLGVDQPQHFGDGTRLSIL.

The chain uses TRBV28 and TRBJ1-4; 10 nucleotides agree with TRBD1. J lost 7 bases, V lost 6 bases, and 2 bases had no gene match. The CDR3 spans 13 residues. Germline V gene data show CDR1 as MDHEN and CDR2 as SYDVKM. The DNA for the CDR3 is TGTGCCAGCAGGCGGACAGGGGGTGAAAAACTGTTTTTT. Its protein product is CASRRTGGEKLFF.

This chain links TRBV27 with TRBJ2-2, with a possible D match to TRBD2 (6 bases). V dropped 8 bases and J dropped 3 bases, with 10 bases sitting between them. Germline lookup yields CDR1 MNHEY and CDR2 SMNVEV (reference sequence). This CDR3 region has 13 residues. The CDR3 sequence: CASRSGDTGELFF. The DNA of the CDR3 is TGTGCCAGCCGCTCGGGGGACACCGGGGAGCTGTTTTTT.

This rearrangement joins TRBV4-3 to TRBJ2-7; 7 bases line up with TRBD2. The CDR3 is 15 amino acids. J was trimmed by 5 bases and V by 4 bases; bases with no gene match: 11. CDR1 is LGHNA, CDR2 YSLEER, per germline. The DNA of the CDR3 is TGCGCCAGCAGCCCTGGAGGGAGGGCCCGTGACGAGCAGTACTTC. Protein: CASSPGGRARDEQYF.

This clone showed up just a few times. CDR3: CAWSVLQSAEAFF. CDR3 nucleotide sequence: TGTGCCTGGAGTGTACTACAGAGCGCTGAAGCTTTCTTT. This chain joins TRBV30 and TRBJ1-1; D unclear. Germline values: CDR1 GTSNPN, CDR2 SVGIG (reference sequence). This CDR3 comprises 13 residues. The V gene lost 0 bases and the J gene lost 6 bases, with 11 bases spanning the gap.

The chain has TRBV27 and TRBJ2-7, with a weak D call TRBD2 (5 bases). The CDR3 runs 13 residues. Germline V lookup: CDR1 MNHEY, CDR2 SMNVEV (reference sequence). The germline V and J ends were trimmed by 0 bases and 6 bases, with 9 bases remaining between them. This CDR3 is CASSLSAAGEQYF. The CDR3, as DNA: TGTGCCAGCAGTTTATCGGCGGCGGGCGAGCAGTACTTC.

J is TRBJ1-1 and V is TRBV28; TRBD1 matches at 10 bases. The CDR3 runs to 14 residues. Germline V gives CDR1 MDHEN, CDR2 SYDVKM. The J segment lost 7 bases and the V segment lost 8 bases, leaving 10 bases of the junction unmatched. CDR3 in DNA: TGTGCCAGCCGTCGACAGGGGGCGCACAATGAAGCTTTCTTT. Translated, it gives CASRRQGAHNEAFF.

This chain links TRBV29-1 with TRBJ1-3; tentative D call: TRBD1 (6 bases). V was pared by 4 bases and J by 4 bases, with 14 bases between. Germline V gene lookup returns CDR1 SQVTM and CDR2 ANQGSEA. This CDR3 comprises 14 residues. CDR3 loop: CSVGGGGDGNTIYF. The CDR3 nucleotides are TGCAGCGTTGGAGGGGGGGGCGACGGAAACACCATATATTTT.

This clone was seen only once. V gene TRBV28 combines with J gene TRBJ1-2; D is possibly TRBD1 (5 bases). Germline CDR1 MDHEN, CDR2 SYDVKM. The CDR3 is 14 residues long. V was clipped by 6 bases and J by 4 bases, with 15 bases between them. CDR3 DNA sequence: TGTGCCAGCAGGAGAGGCAGGGAGATCTATGGCTACACCTTC. Protein: CASRRGREIYGYTF.

DNA for the CDR3: TGTGCCAGCAGCTTTTGGGGGGCCCAAGAGACCCAGTACTTC. Its translation: CASSFWGAQETQYF. The chain has TRBV5-6 and TRBJ2-5, with D possibly being TRBD1 or TRBD2 (6 bases each). The V gene lost 2 bases and the J gene lost 1 base, with 9 bases spanning the gap. CDR1 is SGHDT and CDR2 is YYEEEE in the germline V gene. The CDR3 has 14 residues.

The chain employs TRBV19 and TRBJ2-5; D is perhaps TRBD2 (6 bases). The DNA end is more similar to TRBJ2-7, so the J call may be wrong. The CDR3 loop spans 14 amino acids. In germline, CDR1 is LNHDA, CDR2 SQIVND (reference sequence). CDR3 DNA sequence: TGTGCCAGTAGTATCGGGGACTCAACCTACGAGCAGTACTTC. Protein: CASSIGDSTYEQYF.

The chain recombines TRBV7-9 with TRBJ1-5, with D possibly being TRBD1 (5 bases). CDR1 SEHNR and CDR2 FQNEAQ come from the germline V gene (reference sequence). Trimming pared 1 base from V and 10 bases from J, leaving 14 bases between. This CDR3 is 14 amino acids long. CDR3 in DNA: TGTGCCAGCAGCTTAGGGCGGGACCTAAGACCCCAGCATTTT. This encodes CASSLGRDLRPQHF.

The chain recombines TRBV7-9 with TRBJ2-2; TRBD1 aligns across 7 bases. Losses at the gene ends were 10 bases for V and 0 bases for J; bases not matched to a gene: 8. The CDR3 spans 15 residues. Germline V CDR1 and CDR2: SEHNR, FQNEAQ (reference sequence). The DNA for the CDR3 is TGTGCCACCGATTATGGACAGGCGAACACCGGGGAGCTGTTTTTT. Translating it yields CATDYGQANTGELFF.

This sequence joins TRBV27 and TRBJ2-6; either TRBD1 or TRBD2 may supply D (5 bases each). There are 13 residues in the CDR3. Germline values: CDR1 MNHEY, CDR2 SMNVEV (reference sequence). Between the trimmed V and J ends, which lost 8 bases and 10 bases, there was a span of 15 bases. CDR3 sequence (DNA): TGTGCCAGCGGGGAGCAGGGCCTGAACGTCCTGACTTTC. It codes for CASGEQGLNVLTF.

This chain joins TRBV28 and TRBJ2-7; 7 bases line up with TRBD1. Trimming at V came to 6 bases and at J to 2 bases, leaving 4 bases not matched to a gene. This CDR3 has 13 residues. Germline values: CDR1 MDHEN, CDR2 SYDVKM. This CDR3 reads CASRTGTAYEQYF. The DNA of the CDR3 is TGTGCCAGCAGAACCGGGACAGCCTACGAGCAGTACTTC. Supplemented by reference TRBV28 and TRBJ2-7, the full variable domain reads DVKVTQSSRYLVKRTGEKVFLECVQDMDHENMFWYRQDPGLGLRLIYFSYDVKMKEKGDIPEGYSVSREKKERFSLILESASTNQTSMYLCASRTGTAYEQYFGPGTRLTVT.

This chain links TRBV14 with TRBJ1-1; 8 bases are a match to TRBD1. V trimming: 4 bases; J trimming: 3 bases; junction bases outside the gene matches: 7. Germline V gene sequence: CDR1 SGHDN, CDR2 FVKESK. The CDR3 sequence is 15 residues long. The CDR3 sequence: CASSLRTGRDTEAFF. The CDR3 DNA reads TGTGCCAGCAGCCTGAGGACAGGGAGGGACACTGAAGCTTTCTTT. Together with reference TRBV14 and TRBJ1-1, the CDR3 gives the full variable domain: EAGVTQFPSHSVIEKGQTVTLRCDPISGHDNLYWYRRVMGKEIKFLLHFVKESKQDESGMPNNRFLAERTGGTYSTLKVQPAELEDSGVYFCASSLRTGRDTEAFFGQGTRLTVV.

This rearrangement joins TRBV27 to TRBJ2-6; no firm D call. V lost 5 bases and J lost 0, with 11 bases in between. The CDR3 spans 16 residues. The germline gives CDR1 MNHEY, CDR2 SMNVEV (reference sequence). This CDR3 reads CASSTISSSGANVLTF. CDR3 nucleotide sequence: TGTGCCAGCAGTACTATCAGCAGCTCTGGGGCCAACGTCCTGACTTTC.

This chain joins TRBV4-1 and TRBJ2-3, with unresolved D. V was pared by 1 base and J by 0 bases, with 5 bases between. Germline CDR1 and CDR2: MGHRA and YSYEKL. The CDR3 has 14 amino acids. The CDR3 loop reads CASSQAKSTDTQYF. The DNA of the CDR3 is TGCGCCAGCAGCCAAGCCAAGAGCACAGATACGCAGTATTTT.